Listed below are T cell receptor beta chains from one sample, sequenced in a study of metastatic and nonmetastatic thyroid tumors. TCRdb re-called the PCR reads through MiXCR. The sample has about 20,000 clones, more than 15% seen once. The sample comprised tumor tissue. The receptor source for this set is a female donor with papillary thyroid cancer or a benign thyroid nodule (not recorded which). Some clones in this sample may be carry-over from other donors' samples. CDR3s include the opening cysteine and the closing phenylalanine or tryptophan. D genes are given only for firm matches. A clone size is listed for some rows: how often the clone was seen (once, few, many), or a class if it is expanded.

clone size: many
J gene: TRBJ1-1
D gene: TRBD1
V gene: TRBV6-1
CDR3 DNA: TGTGCCAGCAGTCGGGACAGGGCGAACACTGAAGCTTTCTTT
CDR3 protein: CASSRDRANTEAFF

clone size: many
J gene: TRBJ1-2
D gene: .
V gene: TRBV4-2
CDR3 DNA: TGTGCCAGCAGCCAAGACAGGGTGTATGGCTACACCTTC
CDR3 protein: CASSQDRVYGYTF

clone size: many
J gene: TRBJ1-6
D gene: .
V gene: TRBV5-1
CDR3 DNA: TGCGCCAGCAGCTTGAGGGAGTCCTATAATTCACCCCTCCACTTT
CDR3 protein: CASSLRESYNSPLHF

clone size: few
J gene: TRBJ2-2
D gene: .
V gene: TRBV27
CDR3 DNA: TGTGCCAGCAGTCCGGGTATCCATCACGGGGAGCTGTTTTTT
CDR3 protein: CASSPGIHHGELFF

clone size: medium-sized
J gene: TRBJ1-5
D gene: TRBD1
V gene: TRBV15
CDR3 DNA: TGTGCCACCAGCAGAGCGCCGTACAGGGGAGGGCAGCCCCAGCATTTT
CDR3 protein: CATSRAPYRGGQPQHF

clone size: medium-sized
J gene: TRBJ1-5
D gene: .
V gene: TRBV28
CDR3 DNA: TGTGCCAGCAGCTTCTATCAGCCCCAGCATTTT
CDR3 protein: CASSFYQPQHF

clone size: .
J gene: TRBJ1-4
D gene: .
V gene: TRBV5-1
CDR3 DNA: TGCGCCAGCAGCTTGTTAATCCAGGGCCAGCTGTTTTTT
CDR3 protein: CASSLLIQGQLFF

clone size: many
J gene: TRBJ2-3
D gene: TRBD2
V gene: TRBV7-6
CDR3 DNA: TGTGCCAGCGGCACTAGCGGGAGTGACCCTAGCACAGATACGCAGTATTTT
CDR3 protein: CASGTSGSDPSTDTQYF

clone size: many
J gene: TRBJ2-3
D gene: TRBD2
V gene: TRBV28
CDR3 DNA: TGTGCCAGCAGTAGAATTAGCGGGAGGGCCTCTGATACGCAGTATTTT
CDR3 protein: CASSRISGRASDTQYF

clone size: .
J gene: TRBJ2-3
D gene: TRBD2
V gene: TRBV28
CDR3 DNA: TGTGTCAGCAGCTTGGCACTAGCGGACAAGGGTACAGATACGCAGTATTTT
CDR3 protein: CVSSLALADKGTDTQYF

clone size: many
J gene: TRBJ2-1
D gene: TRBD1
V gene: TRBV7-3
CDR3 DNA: TGTGCCAGCGGCAACAGGGGGGATGGTGGTGAAAATGAGCAGTTCTTC
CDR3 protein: CASGNRGDGGENEQFF

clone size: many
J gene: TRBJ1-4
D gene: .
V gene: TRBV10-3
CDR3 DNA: TGTGCCATAAAGAGTGGAGAAAAACTGTTTTTT
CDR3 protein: CAIKSGEKLFF

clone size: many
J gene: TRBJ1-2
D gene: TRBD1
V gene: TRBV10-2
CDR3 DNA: TGCGCCAGCATCCCCCGGGACAGGGGAGGGTATGGCTACACCTTC
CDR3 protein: CASIPRDRGGYGYTF

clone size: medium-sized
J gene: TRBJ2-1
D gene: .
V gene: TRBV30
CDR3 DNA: TGTGCCTGGAGTGTACATAGCAATGAGCAGTTCTTC
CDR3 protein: CAWSVHSNEQFF

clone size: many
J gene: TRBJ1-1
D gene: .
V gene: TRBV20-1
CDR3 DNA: TGCAGTGCTAGAGACGGACAAGAAGCTTTCTTT
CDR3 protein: CSARDGQEAFF

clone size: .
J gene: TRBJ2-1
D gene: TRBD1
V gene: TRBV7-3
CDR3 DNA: TGCGCCAGCAGAGCCGGTGGACAGGGGACAGGGCAGTTCTTC
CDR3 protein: CASRAGGQGTGQFF

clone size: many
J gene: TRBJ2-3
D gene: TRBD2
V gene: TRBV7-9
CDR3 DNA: TGTGCCAGCAGCCAGGCGGGGGGCACAGATACGCAGTATTTT
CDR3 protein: CASSQAGGTDTQYF

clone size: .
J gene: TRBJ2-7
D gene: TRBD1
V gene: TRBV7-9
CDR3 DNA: TGTGCCAGCAGCCATGCTAATGCCGGGACAGCCGAGCAGTACTTC
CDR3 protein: CASSHANAGTAEQYF

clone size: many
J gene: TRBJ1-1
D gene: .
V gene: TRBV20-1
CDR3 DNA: TGCAGTGCTTCGGGGCAACTGAACACTGAAGCTTTCTTT
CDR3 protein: CSASGQLNTEAFF

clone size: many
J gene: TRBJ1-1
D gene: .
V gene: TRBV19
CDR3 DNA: TGTGCCAGTAGGGAATTAGGGAAAGCCCTACCTGAAGCTTTCTTT
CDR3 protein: CASRELGKALPEAFF

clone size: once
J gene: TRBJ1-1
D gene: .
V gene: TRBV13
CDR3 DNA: TGTGCCAGCAGCCACAACCCCAGGGGATGGGGCAATGAAGCTTTCTTT
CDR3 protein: CASSHNPRGWGNEAFF

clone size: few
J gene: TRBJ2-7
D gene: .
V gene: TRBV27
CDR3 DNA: TGTGCTAGCATTTTATCGATGTTCTACGAGCAGTACTTC
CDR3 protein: CASILSMFYEQYF

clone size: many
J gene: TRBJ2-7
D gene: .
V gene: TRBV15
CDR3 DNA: TGTGCCACCAGCCCCCGAGAGGACAGCTCCTACGAGCAGTACTTC
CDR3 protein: CATSPREDSSYEQYF

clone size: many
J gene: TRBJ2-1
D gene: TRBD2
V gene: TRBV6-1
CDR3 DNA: TGTGCCAGCAGCCCTAGGGGGGCGGGGGGGAATGAGCAGTTCTTC
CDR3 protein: CASSPRGAGGNEQFF

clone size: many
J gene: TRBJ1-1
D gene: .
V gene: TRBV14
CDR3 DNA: TGTGCCAGCAGCGGGGGGCTGAACACTGAAGCTTTCTTT
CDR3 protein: CASSGGLNTEAFF

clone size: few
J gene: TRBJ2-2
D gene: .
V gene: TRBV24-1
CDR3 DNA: TGTGCCACCAGTGTACAGGGCCTCGCGAACACCGGGGAGCTGTTTTTT
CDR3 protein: CATSVQGLANTGELFF

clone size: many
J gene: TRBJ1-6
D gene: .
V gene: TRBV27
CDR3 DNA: TGTGCCATTGGACGGGCCCCAAATTCACCCCTCCACTTT
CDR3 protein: CAIGRAPNSPLHF

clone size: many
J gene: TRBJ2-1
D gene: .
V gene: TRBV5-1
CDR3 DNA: TGCGCCAGCAGCTTCGTCGGGTCGGGGAATGAGCAGTTCTTC
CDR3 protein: CASSFVGSGNEQFF

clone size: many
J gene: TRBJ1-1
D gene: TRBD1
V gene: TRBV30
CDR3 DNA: TGTGCCTGGAGCGAGGGGGACAGGGTGAACACTGAAGCTTTCTTT
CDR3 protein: CAWSEGDRVNTEAFF

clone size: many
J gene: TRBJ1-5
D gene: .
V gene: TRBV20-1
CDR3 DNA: TGCAGTGCCCACCCTCCAGCGGGCAATCAGCCCCAGCATTTT
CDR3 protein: CSAHPPAGNQPQHF

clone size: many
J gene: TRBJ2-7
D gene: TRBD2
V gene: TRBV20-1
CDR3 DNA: TGCAGTGCTAGAGGGGCAGGAGGGGGCCTAGCGGGAGGGAGAAACGAGCAGTACTTC
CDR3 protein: CSARGAGGGLAGGRNEQYF

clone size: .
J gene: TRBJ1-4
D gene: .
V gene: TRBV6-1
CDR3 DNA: TGTGCCAGCAGTGAATACGGCAACCGGAATGAAAAACTGTTTTTT
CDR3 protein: CASSEYGNRNEKLFF

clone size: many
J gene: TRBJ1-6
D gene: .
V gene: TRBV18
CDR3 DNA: TGTGCCAGCTCACAGTCGGAGGGGTTGAATTCACCCCTCCACTTT
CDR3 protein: CASSQSEGLNSPLHF

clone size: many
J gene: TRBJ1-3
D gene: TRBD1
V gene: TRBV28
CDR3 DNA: TGTGCCAGCAGTTCCGGGACAGGGACTGGAAACACCATATATTTT
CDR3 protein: CASSSGTGTGNTIYF

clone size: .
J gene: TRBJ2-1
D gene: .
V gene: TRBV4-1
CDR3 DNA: TGCGCCAGCAGCCAAACCGCTGGGGGGCTGGGAAACAATGAGCAGTTCTTC
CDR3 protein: CASSQTAGGLGNNEQFF

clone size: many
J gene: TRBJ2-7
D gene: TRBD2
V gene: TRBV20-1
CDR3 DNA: TGCAGTGCCCTAGGCACTAGCGGGGGAGACGAGCAGTACTTC
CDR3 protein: CSALGTSGGDEQYF

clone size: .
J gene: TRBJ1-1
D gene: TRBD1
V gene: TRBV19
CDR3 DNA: TGTGCCAGTAATGTACAGGGGGGTAGTAACACTGAAGCTTTCTTT
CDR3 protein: CASNVQGGSNTEAFF

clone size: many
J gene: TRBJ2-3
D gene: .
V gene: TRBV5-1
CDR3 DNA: TGCGCCAGCAGCTTGGAACGGATGCCAGATACGCAGTATTTT
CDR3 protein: CASSLERMPDTQYF

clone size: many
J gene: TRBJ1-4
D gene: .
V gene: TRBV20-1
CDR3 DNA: TGCAGTGCTTGGGGAACAACTAATGAAAAACTGTTTTTT
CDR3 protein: CSAWGTTNEKLFF

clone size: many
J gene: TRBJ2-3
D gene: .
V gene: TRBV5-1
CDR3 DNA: TGCGCCAGCAGCTCCCAGCCGACCGGGTTGACAGATACGCAGTATTTT
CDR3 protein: CASSSQPTGLTDTQYF

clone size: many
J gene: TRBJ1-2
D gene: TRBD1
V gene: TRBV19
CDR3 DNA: TGTGCCAGTACCGGGGACAGTATAAACTATGGCTACACCTTC
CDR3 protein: CASTGDSINYGYTF

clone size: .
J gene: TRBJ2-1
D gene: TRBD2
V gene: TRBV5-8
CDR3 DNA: TGTGCCAACGGCATGGGACTAGCGGGTTTCAATGAGCAGTTCTTC
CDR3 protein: CANGMGLAGFNEQFF

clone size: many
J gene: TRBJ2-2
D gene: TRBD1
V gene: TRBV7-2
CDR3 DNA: TGTGCCAGCAGCTTAGAGGGACAGCCAACCGGGGAGCTGTTTTTT
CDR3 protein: CASSLEGQPTGELFF

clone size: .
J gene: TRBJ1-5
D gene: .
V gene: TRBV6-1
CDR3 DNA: TGTGCCGCCGTCGGAGCACTTATTAGCAACCAGCCCCAGCATTTT
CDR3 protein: CAAVGALISNQPQHF

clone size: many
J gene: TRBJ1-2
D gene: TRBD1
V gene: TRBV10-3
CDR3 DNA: TGTGCCACCGGGGCGTTAGGGACAGGGGGCAGAGGCTACACCTTC
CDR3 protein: CATGALGTGGRGYTF

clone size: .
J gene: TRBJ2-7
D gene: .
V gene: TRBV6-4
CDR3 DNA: TGTGCCAGAAGTGAATCGTGGGACGCAGATGAGCAGTACTTC
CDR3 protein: CARSESWDADEQYF

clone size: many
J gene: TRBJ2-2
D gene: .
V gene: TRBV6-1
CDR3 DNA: TGTGCCAGCAAGAGTTGGACCGGGGAGCTGTTTTTT
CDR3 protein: CASKSWTGELFF

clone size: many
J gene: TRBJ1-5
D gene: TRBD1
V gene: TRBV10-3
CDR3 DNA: TGTGCCATCAGCCTACAGGGGTCCAATCAGCCCCAGCATTTT
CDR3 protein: CAISLQGSNQPQHF

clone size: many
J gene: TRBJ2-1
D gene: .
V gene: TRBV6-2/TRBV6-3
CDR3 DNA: TGTGCCAGCAGTTTTACAGTACCCTACAATGAGCAGTTCTTC
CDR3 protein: CASSFTVPYNEQFF